The sequence of this T cell receptor (beta chain) was determined in a study of blood T cell repertoires in COVID-19. Study-level background: Acute-phase and convalescent COVID-19 samples originated in the United States, Italy and Spain. From T cells, B-cell-depleted T cells, or PBMCs came the material, which was cDNA or gDNA.

This CDR3 is 15 amino acids long. CDR1 SNHLY and CDR2 FYNNEI come from the germline V gene. V was clipped by 2 bases and J by 10 bases, with 18 bases between them. Original data processing: Counts of nucleated cells, estimated from reference gene primer amplification, were obtained. The repertoire was sequenced with immunoSEQ multiplex PCR; TCRdb's copy has only in-frame clones and lacks some. That table furnishes V, J and clone size, whereas the DNA furnished D and trimming. The table has over 60,000 clones, 80% to 85% seen once. The receptor was isolated from a human donor in a cohort sampled during active COVID-19. V gene TRBV2 combines with J gene TRBJ1-5; no firm D call. Sequenced material: peripheral blood. The CDR3 here is CASSESQSTQRPQHF. CDR3 nucleotide sequence: TGTGCCAGCAGTGAAAGCCAATCCACCCAGCGACCCCAGCATTTT.